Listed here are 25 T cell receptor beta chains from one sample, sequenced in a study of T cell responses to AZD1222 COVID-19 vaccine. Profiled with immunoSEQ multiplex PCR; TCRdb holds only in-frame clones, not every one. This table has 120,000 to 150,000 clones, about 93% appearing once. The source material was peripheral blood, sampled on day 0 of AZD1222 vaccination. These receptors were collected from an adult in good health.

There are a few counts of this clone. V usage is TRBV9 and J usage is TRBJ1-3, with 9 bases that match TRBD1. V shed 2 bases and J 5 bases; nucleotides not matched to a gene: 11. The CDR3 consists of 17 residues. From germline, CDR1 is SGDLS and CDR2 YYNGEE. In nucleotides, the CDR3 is TGTGCCAGCAGCGTGGATACCGGGACAGGGATTAGAAACACCATATATTTT. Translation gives CASSVDTGTGIRNTIYF. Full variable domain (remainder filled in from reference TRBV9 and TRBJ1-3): DSGVTQTPKHLITATGQRVTLRCSPRSGDLSVYWYQQSLDQGLQFLIQYYNGEERAKGNILERFSAQQFPDLHSELNLSSLELGDSALYFCASSVDTGTGIRNTIYFGEGSWLTVV.

As DNA, the CDR3 is TGCGCCAGCAGTGAGTCGCGGCGGGAGGGCCGGCAAGAGACCCAGTACTTC. It translates to CASSESRREGRQETQYF. The chain joins TRBV10-2 to TRBJ2-5; 9 nucleotides agree with TRBD2. Per the germline V gene, CDR1 is WSHSY and CDR2 is SAAADI. Unmatched junction bases numbered 7, after V lost 0 bases and J lost 2 bases. The CDR3 covers 17 residues.

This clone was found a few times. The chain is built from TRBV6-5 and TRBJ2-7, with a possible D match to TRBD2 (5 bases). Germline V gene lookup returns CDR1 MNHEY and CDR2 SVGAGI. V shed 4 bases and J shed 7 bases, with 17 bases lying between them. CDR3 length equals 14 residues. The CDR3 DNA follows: TGTGCCAGCAGTTCCACGTTCCGGGAAGAAGAGCAGTACTTC. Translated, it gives CASSSTFREEEQYF.

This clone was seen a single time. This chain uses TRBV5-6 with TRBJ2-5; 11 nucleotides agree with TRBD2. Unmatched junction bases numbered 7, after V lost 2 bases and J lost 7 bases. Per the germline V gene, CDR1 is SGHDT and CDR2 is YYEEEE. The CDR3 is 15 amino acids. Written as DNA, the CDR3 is TGTGCCAGCAGCTTCGGGACTAGCGGTGCCAGGACCCAGTACTTC. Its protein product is CASSFGTSGARTQYF.

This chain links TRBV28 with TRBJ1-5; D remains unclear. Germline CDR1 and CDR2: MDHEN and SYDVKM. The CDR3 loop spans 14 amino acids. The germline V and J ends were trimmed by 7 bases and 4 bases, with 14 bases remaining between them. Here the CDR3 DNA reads TGTGCCAGCATCCCAAGGGCCAAGAATCAGCCCCAGCATTTT. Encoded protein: CASIPRAKNQPQHF.

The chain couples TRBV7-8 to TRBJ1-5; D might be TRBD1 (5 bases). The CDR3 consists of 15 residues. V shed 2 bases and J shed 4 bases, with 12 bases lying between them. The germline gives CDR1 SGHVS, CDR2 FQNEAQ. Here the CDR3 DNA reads TGTGCCAGCAGCTTATACGGGACGGGGAATCAGCCCCAGCATTTT. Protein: CASSLYGTGNQPQHF.

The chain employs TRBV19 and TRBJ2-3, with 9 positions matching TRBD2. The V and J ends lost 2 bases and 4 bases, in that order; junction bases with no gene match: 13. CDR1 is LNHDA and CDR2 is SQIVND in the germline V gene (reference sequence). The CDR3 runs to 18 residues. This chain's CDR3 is CASSIRPLGSGSSDTQYF. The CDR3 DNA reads TGTGCCAGTAGTATAAGGCCCCTGGGTAGCGGGAGCTCAGATACGCAGTATTTT.

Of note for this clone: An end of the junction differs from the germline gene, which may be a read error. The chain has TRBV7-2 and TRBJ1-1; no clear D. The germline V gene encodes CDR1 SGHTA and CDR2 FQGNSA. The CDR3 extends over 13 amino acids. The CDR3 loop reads CASTLKANTEAFF. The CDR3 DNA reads TGTGCCAGCACCTTAAAGGCGAACACTGAAGCTTTCTTT.

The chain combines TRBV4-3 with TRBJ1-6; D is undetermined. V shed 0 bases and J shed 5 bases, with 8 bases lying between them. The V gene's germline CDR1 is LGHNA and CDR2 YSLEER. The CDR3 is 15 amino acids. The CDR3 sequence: CASSQDLPHNSPLHF. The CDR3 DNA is TGCGCCAGCAGCCAAGATCTCCCTCATAATTCACCCCTCCACTTT.

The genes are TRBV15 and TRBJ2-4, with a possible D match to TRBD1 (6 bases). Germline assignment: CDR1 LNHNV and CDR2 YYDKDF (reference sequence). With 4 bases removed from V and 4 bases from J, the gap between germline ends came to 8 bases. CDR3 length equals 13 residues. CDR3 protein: CATSNGQKNIQYF. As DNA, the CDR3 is TGTGCCACCAGCAACGGACAGAAAAACATTCAGTACTTC.

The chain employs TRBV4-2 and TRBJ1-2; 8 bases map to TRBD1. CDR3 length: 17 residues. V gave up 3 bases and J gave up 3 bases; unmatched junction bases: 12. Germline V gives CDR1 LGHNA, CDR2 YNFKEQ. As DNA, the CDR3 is TGTGCCAGCAGCCAGCCGGGACAGGCCGCCGGCTACTATGGCTACACCTTC. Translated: CASSQPGQAAGYYGYTF.

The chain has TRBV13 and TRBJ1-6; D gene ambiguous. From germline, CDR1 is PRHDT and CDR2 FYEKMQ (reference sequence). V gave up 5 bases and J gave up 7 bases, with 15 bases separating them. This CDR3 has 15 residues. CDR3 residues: CASSLRTGKNSPLHF. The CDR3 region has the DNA TGTGCCAGCAGCCTCAGGACGGGGAAAAATTCACCCCTCCACTTT.

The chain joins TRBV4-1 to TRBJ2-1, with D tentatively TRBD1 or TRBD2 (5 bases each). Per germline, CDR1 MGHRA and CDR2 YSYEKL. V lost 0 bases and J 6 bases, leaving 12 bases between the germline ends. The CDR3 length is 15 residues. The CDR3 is CASSQDLGRFNEQFF. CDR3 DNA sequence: TGCGCCAGCAGCCAAGATTTGGGACGGTTCAATGAGCAGTTCTTC.

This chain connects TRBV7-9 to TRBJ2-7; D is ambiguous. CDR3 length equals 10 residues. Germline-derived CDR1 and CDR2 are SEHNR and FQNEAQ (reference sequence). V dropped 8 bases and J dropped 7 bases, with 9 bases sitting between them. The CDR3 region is CASGEKEQYF. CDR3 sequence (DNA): TGTGCCAGCGGAGAAAAAGAGCAGTACTTC.

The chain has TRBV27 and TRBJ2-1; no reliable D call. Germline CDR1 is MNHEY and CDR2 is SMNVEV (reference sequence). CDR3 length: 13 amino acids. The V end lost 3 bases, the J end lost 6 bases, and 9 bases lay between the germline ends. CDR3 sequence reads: CASSFGGGNEQFF. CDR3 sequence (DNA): TGTGCCAGCAGTTTCGGTGGCGGCAATGAGCAGTTCTTC.

CDR3 in amino acids: CASSQSGTGGFGYTF. The CDR3 DNA sequence: TGTGCCAGCAGCCAAAGCGGGACAGGGGGCTTTGGCTACACCTTC. This chain joins TRBV3-1 (or the pseudogene TRBV3-2) and TRBJ1-2, with 12 positions matching TRBD1. CDR3 length equals 15 residues. V shed 2 bases, J shed 7 bases, and the junction held 5 bases outside the gene matches. Germline CDR1 is LGHDT and CDR2 is YNNKEL (reference sequence).

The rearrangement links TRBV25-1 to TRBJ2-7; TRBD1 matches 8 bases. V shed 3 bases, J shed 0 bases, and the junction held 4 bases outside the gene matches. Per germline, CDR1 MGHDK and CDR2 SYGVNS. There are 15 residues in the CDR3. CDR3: CASSDAGQASYEQYF. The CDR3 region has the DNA TGTGCCAGCAGTGACGCGGGACAGGCCTCCTACGAGCAGTACTTC.

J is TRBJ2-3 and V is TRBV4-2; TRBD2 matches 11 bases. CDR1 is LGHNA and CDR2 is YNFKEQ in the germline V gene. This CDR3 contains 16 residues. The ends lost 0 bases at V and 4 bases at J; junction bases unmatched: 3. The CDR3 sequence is CASSQDVAGGSDTQYF. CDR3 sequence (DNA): TGTGCCAGCAGCCAAGACGTAGCGGGAGGGTCAGATACGCAGTATTTT.

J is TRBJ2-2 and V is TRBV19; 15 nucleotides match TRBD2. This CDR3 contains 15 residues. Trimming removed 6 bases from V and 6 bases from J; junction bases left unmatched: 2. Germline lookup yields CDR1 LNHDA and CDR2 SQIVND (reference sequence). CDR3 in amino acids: CASSGLAGGPGELFF. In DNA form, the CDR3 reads TGTGCCAGTAGCGGACTAGCGGGAGGGCCCGGGGAGCTGTTTTTT.

CDR3 coding DNA: TGTGCCAGCAGCGTAGGGGGGGTTGTGCGAGACAATGAGCAGTTCTTC. This gives the protein CASSVGGVVRDNEQFF. The V call is TRBV9, the J call TRBJ2-1; perhaps TRBD2 as D (6 bases). Germline V gives CDR1 SGDLS, CDR2 YYNGEE. This CDR3 has 16 residues. The V end was cut by 0 bases, the J end by 5 bases, with 15 bases between.

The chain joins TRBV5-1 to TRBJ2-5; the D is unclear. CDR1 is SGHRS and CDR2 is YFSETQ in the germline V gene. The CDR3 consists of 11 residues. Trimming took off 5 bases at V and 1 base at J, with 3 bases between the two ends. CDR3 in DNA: TGCGCCAGCAGAAGCCAAGAGACCCAGTACTTC. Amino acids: CASRSQETQYF.

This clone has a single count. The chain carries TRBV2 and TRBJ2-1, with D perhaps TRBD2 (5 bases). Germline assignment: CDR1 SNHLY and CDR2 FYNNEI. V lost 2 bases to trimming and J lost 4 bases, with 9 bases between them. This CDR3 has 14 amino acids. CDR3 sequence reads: CASSELAEYNEQFF. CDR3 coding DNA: TGTGCCAGCAGTGAACTAGCCGAATACAATGAGCAGTTCTTC. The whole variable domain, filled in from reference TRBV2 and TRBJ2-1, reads EPEVTQTPSHQVTQMGQEVILRCVPISNHLYFYWYRQILGQKVEFLVSFYNNEISEKSEIFDDQFSVERPDGSNFTLKIRSTKLEDSAMYFCASSELAEYNEQFFGPGTRLTVL.

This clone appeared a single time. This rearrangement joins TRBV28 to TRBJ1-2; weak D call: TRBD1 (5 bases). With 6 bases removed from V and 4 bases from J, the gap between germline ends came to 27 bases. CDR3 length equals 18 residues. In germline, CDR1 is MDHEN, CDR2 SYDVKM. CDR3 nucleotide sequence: TGTGCCAGCAGAACACCCCGGGACTTACTCAGGAAGGCCTATGGCTACACCTTC. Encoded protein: CASRTPRDLLRKAYGYTF.

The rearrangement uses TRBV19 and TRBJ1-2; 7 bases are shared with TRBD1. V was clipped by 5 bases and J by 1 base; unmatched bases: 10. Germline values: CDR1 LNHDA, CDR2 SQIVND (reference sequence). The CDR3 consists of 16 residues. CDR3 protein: CASSVWTGDLNYGYTF. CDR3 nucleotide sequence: TGTGCCAGTAGTGTTTGGACAGGAGACCTTAACTATGGCTACACCTTC. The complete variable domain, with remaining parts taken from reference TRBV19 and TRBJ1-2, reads DGGITQSPKYLFRKEGQNVTLSCEQNLNHDAMYWYRQDPGQGLRLIYYSQIVNDFQKGDIAEGYSVSREKKESFPLTVTSAQKNPTAFYLCASSVWTGDLNYGYTFGSGTRLTVV.

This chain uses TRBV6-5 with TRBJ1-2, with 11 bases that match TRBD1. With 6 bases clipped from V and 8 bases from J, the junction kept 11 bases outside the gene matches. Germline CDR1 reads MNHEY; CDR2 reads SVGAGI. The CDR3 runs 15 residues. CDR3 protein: CASSARTGGDDGYTF. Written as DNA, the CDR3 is TGTGCCAGCAGCGCCCGGACAGGGGGCGATGACGGCTACACCTTC.